A selection of T cell receptor beta chains follows, all from one sample in a study of T cells expressing NK-cell markers. TCRdb re-called the 5' RACE reads and gives one entry per CDR3 protein, without DNA. The sample totals roughly 170,000 distinct CDR3 sequences; its top ten clones hold approximately 17%. Input material: blood T cells: a sorted CD56 or NKG2C T cell subset, CD4+ or CD8+ T cells, or bulk PBMC T cells (not recorded which). The receptors originated from a woman between 18 and 70 years old in good health. The CDR3 runs from the conserved cysteine through the conserved F or W. Clone size is given for some rows only: seen once, a few or many times, or a class if the clone is expanded.

TRBV7-7,TRBJ1-5,-,CASSLRDTHSNQPQHF
TRBV10-3,TRBJ2-7,-,CASVLGQESSYEQYF
TRBV20-1,TRBJ2-1,-,CNPFRERGGNEQFF
TRBV27,TRBJ1-2,-,CASRSTGPGGYTF
TRBV4-1,TRBJ2-1,-,CAWTTSGSSYNEQFF
TRBV5-1,TRBJ2-1,-,CASSFNRGRLFNEQFF
TRBV20-1,TRBJ1-5,-,CSARLGPSNQPQHF
TRBV3-1,TRBJ2-1,medium-sized,CASSQGGGPRNEQFF
TRBV3-1,TRBJ2-5,-,CASSQERTDQETQYF
TRBV20-1,TRBJ1-5,-,CSAHGTGNQPQHF
TRBV12-3/TRBV12-4,TRBJ2-7,-,CASTSGNQGIYEQYF
TRBV18,TRBJ2-3,-,CASHTGTGFNTQYF
TRBV24-1,TRBJ2-5,-,CATSDRQETQYF
TRBV24-1,TRBJ2-1,-,CATSDPGTGTDEQFF
TRBV7-2,TRBJ1-2,-,CATEPAGTYGYTF
TRBV12-3/TRBV12-4,TRBJ2-1,-,CASSPWRVDEQFF
TRBV4-1,TRBJ2-7,-,CASSQDQGKGSYEQYF
TRBV27,TRBJ2-7,-,CASSLSRDNPYEQYF
TRBV5-5,TRBJ2-7,-,CASSPGHSEYEQYF
TRBV12-3/TRBV12-4,TRBJ2-7,-,CASSLAGSSYEQYF
TRBV20-1,TRBJ2-1,-,CSARGGRDSYNEQFF
TRBV6-1,TRBJ2-3,-,CASSPPGTGGDTQYF
TRBV27,TRBJ2-5,-,CASSPGLVGVETQYF
TRBV28,TRBJ1-5,-,CASNRDQSNQPQHF
TRBV6-1,TRBJ2-7,-,CANNLAFLSSYEQYF
TRBV6-1,TRBJ1-2,-,CASSQMTVANYGYTF
TRBV4-1,TRBJ2-1,-,CASSQATGSYNEQFF
TRBV18,TRBJ2-4,-,CASSPTGQGDIQYF
TRBV14,TRBJ2-1,-,CASSQDLAYNEQFF
TRBV12-3/TRBV12-4,TRBJ2-7,-,CASSFFRGTSYEQYF
TRBV12-5,TRBJ2-2,-,CASGLWTSAAELFF